This TCR beta chain was recorded in a study of T-cell reconstitution after alpha-beta-depleted transplantation in children. Unique molecular identifiers were incorporated during preparation of the TCRbeta library. TCRdb re-derived calls from the PCR reads in MiXCR, one entry per CDR3 protein. The profile shows hundreds of thousands of distinct CDR3 sequences, approximately 16% of them singletons. V was clipped by 4 bases and J by 10 bases, with 17 bases between them. The CDR3 runs 15 residues. Germline V gene sequence: CDR1 LNHNV, CDR2 YYDKDF (reference sequence). The sequences come from PBMCs from the stem cell graft donor, collected from the stem cell graft. This sequence joins TRBV15 and TRBJ1-6; D is perhaps TRBD1 (5 bases). The TCR was taken from a human donor who donated a stem cell graft to a child with acute myeloid leukemia. The DNA for the CDR3 is TGTGCCACCAGCACCGGGGCGCAGGAGGAGTCACCCCTCCACTTT. Protein product: CATSTGAQEESPLHF.